A single sample is the source of the 22 T cell receptor beta chains below, sequenced in a study of vaccination effects on CD4 cells after COVID-19. Viral peptide pools were used in the ViraFEST assay to expand antigen-specific CD4+ T cells, and sequencing came afterward. At the end of 9 to 11 days of culture, CD4+ T cells were isolated. According to the study, vaccine recipients showed no prior SARS-CoV-2 infection and negative nucleocapsid antibodies. Profiling relied on immunoSEQ multiplex PCR, and the TCRdb table lists in-frame clones only, not all of them. The table includes 20,000 to 25,000 clones, about two thirds detected once. Antigens of these TCRs are unknown. The sample was CD4+ T cells from PBMCs cultured with SARS-CoV-2 spike peptides, taken before COVID-19 vaccination. These TCRs come from a human donor who received a COVID-19 vaccine.

A few counts support this clone. The chain uses TRBV5-1 and TRBJ1-5; unclear D gene. Germline V CDR1 and CDR2: SGHRS, YFSETQ. V was cut by 0 bases and J by 2 bases, with 9 bases left in between. There are 15 residues in the CDR3. The CDR3 sequence: CASSLAGSGNQPQHF. CDR3 nucleotides: TGCGCCAGCAGCTTGGCGGGGAGCGGCAATCAGCCCCAGCATTTT.

The J gene is TRBJ1-5, the V gene TRBV19; TRBD1 agrees at 7 bases. The CDR3 contains 19 residues. Germline CDR1 is LNHDA and CDR2 is SQIVND (reference sequence). V dropped 6 bases and J dropped 1; count of bases not matched to a gene: 18. CDR3 nucleotide sequence: TGTGCCAGTAGGTTAGGGGGTTACAGGGGTCGGTGGAGCAATCAGCCCCAGCATTTT. Translated: CASRLGGYRGRWSNQPQHF.

The V and J genes are TRBV7-9 and TRBJ1-5; D call uncertain. The CDR3 has 13 residues. CDR1 is SEHNR and CDR2 is FQNEAQ in the germline V gene (reference sequence). V lost 2 bases to trimming and J lost 4 bases, with 6 bases between them. Here the CDR3 DNA reads TGTGCCAGCAGCTTAATGGGGAATCAGCCCCAGCATTTT. Its translation is CASSLMGNQPQHF. The full variable domain, with the rest looked up from reference TRBV7-9 and TRBJ1-5, is DTGVSQNPRHKITKRGQNVTFRCDPISEHNRLYWYRQTLGQGPEFLTYFQNEAQLEKSRLLSDRFSAERPKGSFSTLEIQRTEQGDSAMYLCASSLMGNQPQHFGDGTRLSIL.

The sample holds one count of this clone. The chain joins TRBV6-6 to TRBJ2-7; D gene ambiguous. The CDR3 has 12 amino acids. Trimming removed 4 bases from V and 0 bases from J, with 4 bases in between. Germline CDR1 and CDR2: MNHNY and SVGAGI (reference sequence). The CDR3 spells CASSSTSYEQYF. The CDR3 DNA reads TGTGCCAGCAGTTCTACCTCCTACGAGCAGTACTTC.

This clone was observed a handful of times. The chain carries TRBV20-1 and TRBJ1-1, with TRBD1 as a possible D gene (6 bases). The CDR3 is 15 residues long. V lost 3 bases, J lost 3 bases, and 17 bases lay in between. Germline V gives CDR1 DFQATT, CDR2 SNEGSKA (reference sequence). CDR3 nucleotides: TGCAGTGCTAGTGCAGGGGCCGGGGGATACACTGAAGCTTTCTTT. Its protein product is CSASAGAGGYTEAFF.

V and J are TRBV3-1 (or the pseudogene TRBV3-2) and TRBJ2-7, with TRBD2 matching 10 bases. Trimming at V came to 1 base and at J to 3 bases, leaving 6 bases not matched to a gene. Germline CDR1 reads LGHDT; CDR2 reads YNNKEL (reference sequence). The CDR3 sequence is 16 residues long. CDR3 residues: CASSQAPLAGVYEQYF. Written as DNA, the CDR3 is TGTGCCAGCAGCCAAGCACCTCTAGCGGGAGTCTACGAGCAGTACTTC.

This clone has just one count. The chain combines TRBV12-3 or TRBV12-4 with TRBJ1-2, with D possibly matching TRBD1 (5 bases). This CDR3 comprises 13 residues. Trimming removed 6 bases at V and 4 bases at J, with 12 bases between. This chain's CDR3 is CASSLVGTYGYTF. The CDR3 DNA follows: TGTGCCAGCAGCCTAGTTGGGACCTATGGCTACACCTTC.

This chain uses TRBV7-2 with TRBJ2-5; D remains unclear. Per the germline V gene, CDR1 is SGHTA and CDR2 is FQGNSA. V was pared by 5 bases and J by 1 base, with 5 bases between. The CDR3 sequence is 12 residues long. The CDR3, as DNA: TGTGCCAGCAGCCAGGCCCAAGAGACCCAGTACTTC. It specifies CASSQAQETQYF.

This chain uses TRBV28 with TRBJ2-7; possible D gene TRBD1, 6 bases. The V gene lost 8 bases and the J gene lost 1 base, with 9 bases spanning the gap. Germline CDR1 and CDR2: MDHEN and SYDVKM. The CDR3 length is 12 residues. The CDR3 reads CASGQNSYEQYF. The CDR3 DNA reads TGTGCCAGCGGACAGAATTCCTACGAGCAGTACTTC. Together with reference TRBV28 and TRBJ2-7, the CDR3 gives the full variable domain: DVKVTQSSRYLVKRTGEKVFLECVQDMDHENMFWYRQDPGLGLRLIYFSYDVKMKEKGDIPEGYSVSREKKERFSLILESASTNQTSMYLCASGQNSYEQYFGPGTRLTVT.

The chain is built from TRBV18 and TRBJ1-5; D not certain. The germline V gene has CDR1 KGHSH and CDR2 LQKENI. This CDR3 spans 18 amino acids. Trimming removed 4 bases from V and 0 bases from J, with 19 bases in between. CDR3 coding DNA: TGTGCCAGCTCACTCATAGTAGGGAGTACCCATAGCAATCAGCCCCAGCATTTT. Protein: CASSLIVGSTHSNQPQHF.

The rearrangement joins TRBV19 to TRBJ2-6; no reliable D call. V lost 4 bases to trimming and J lost 0 bases, with 13 bases between them. This CDR3 is 17 amino acids long. The germline V gene has CDR1 LNHDA and CDR2 SQIVND (reference sequence). CDR3 coding DNA: TGTGCCAGTAGTAGGGGTAGGGCGTACTCTGGGGCCAACGTCCTGACTTTC. It yields the protein CASSRGRAYSGANVLTF.

The chain employs TRBV9 and TRBJ1-1; the D is unclear. V lost 0 bases, J lost 5 bases, and 5 bases lay in between. CDR3 size: 12 residues. Germline V gene lookup returns CDR1 SGDLS and CDR2 YYNGEE. In DNA form, the CDR3 reads TGTGCCAGCAGCGTAGCAGAGACTGAAGCTTTCTTT. Its translation: CASSVAETEAFF. Combining the CDR3 with reference TRBV9 and TRBJ1-1 gives the whole variable domain DSGVTQTPKHLITATGQRVTLRCSPRSGDLSVYWYQQSLDQGLQFLIQYYNGEERAKGNILERFSAQQFPDLHSELNLSSLELGDSALYFCASSVAETEAFFGQGTRLTVV.

The V and J genes are TRBV2 and TRBJ1-2; D not certain. CDR1 is SNHLY, CDR2 FYNNEI, per germline. The CDR3 loop spans 14 amino acids. Trimming took 3 bases from V and 0 from J, leaving 8 bases between them. The CDR3 spells CASSDRISNYGYTF. The CDR3 DNA reads TGTGCCAGCAGTGACAGGATTTCTAACTATGGCTACACCTTC.

V gene TRBV2 combines with J gene TRBJ1-2; unclear D gene. CDR1 and CDR2 from the germline V gene are SNHLY and FYNNEI. The V and J ends lost 4 bases and 3 bases respectively, with 15 bases between them. The length of the CDR3 is 15 residues. The CDR3 loop reads CASSGMDGKYYGYTF. Here the CDR3 DNA reads TGTGCCAGCAGTGGAATGGACGGTAAGTACTATGGCTACACCTTC.

This clone showed up just once. CDR3 residues: CATSSYTSANTQYF. The DNA of the CDR3 is TGTGCCACCAGCAGTTACACTAGTGCCAATACGCAGTATTTT. The chain joins TRBV15 to TRBJ2-3; TRBD2 might be the D (5 bases). Trimming left V 3 bases short and J 7 bases short, with 14 bases between. The CDR3 is 14 residues long. Germline CDR1 is LNHNV and CDR2 is YYDKDF (reference sequence).

This chain connects TRBV11-1 to TRBJ2-7; 7 bases are a match to TRBD1. J lost 0 bases, V lost 1 base, and 3 bases had no gene match. This CDR3 has 15 residues. CDR1 and CDR2 from the germline V gene are SGHAT and FQDESV (reference sequence). The CDR3 region is CASSLDPGGSYEQYF. DNA of the CDR3: TGTGCCAGCAGCTTAGACCCAGGGGGCTCCTACGAGCAGTACTTC.

This clone was detected only once. The DNA for the CDR3 is TGTGCCAGCAGGCGCACCGGGTGGAGGGGCGCACCTCAAGAGACCCAGTACTTC. It translates to CASRRTGWRGAPQETQYF. This chain links TRBV5-5 with TRBJ2-5, with D possibly matching TRBD2 (6 bases). This CDR3 is 18 amino acids long. Trimming pared 5 bases from V and 2 bases from J, leaving 25 bases between. CDR1 is SGHKS, CDR2 YYEKEE, per germline (reference sequence).

The V and J genes are TRBV4-1 and TRBJ2-7; 10 positions agree with TRBD1. Germline trimming cut 6 bases from V and 0 bases from J; bases unmatched to any gene: 2. The V gene's germline CDR1 is MGHRA and CDR2 YSYEKL. The CDR3 has 14 amino acids. CDR3 DNA: TGCGCCAGCAGAAGGACAGGGGGCTCCTACGAGCAGTACTTC. It encodes CASRRTGGSYEQYF.

This clone appeared once. The chain links TRBV4-1 to TRBJ2-5, with 12 bases aligning to TRBD2. CDR1 and CDR2 (germline): MGHRA, YSYEKL. The V segment lost 3 bases and the J segment 3 bases; nucleotides outside the gene matches: 5. The CDR3 length is 16 residues. The CDR3 protein is CASSQALAGGKETQYF. The DNA of the CDR3 is TGCGCCAGCAGCCAGGCTCTAGCGGGGGGGAAAGAGACCCAGTACTTC.

CDR3 coding DNA: TGTGCCAGCAATGGTGATTCCTACGAGCAGTACTTC. Translation: CASNGDSYEQYF. The rearrangement links TRBV28 to TRBJ2-7; no clear D. This CDR3 spans 12 amino acids. Trimming removed 7 bases from V and 1 base from J, with 8 bases in between. CDR1 is MDHEN, CDR2 SYDVKM, per germline.

The chain is built from TRBV5-4 and TRBJ2-1; D is undetermined. Germline CDR1 and CDR2: SGHNT and YYREEE (reference sequence). V gave up 1 base and J gave up 8 bases, with 10 bases separating them. The CDR3 runs to 13 residues. CDR3 nucleotides: TGTGCCAGCAGCTTGTTCCTTGCGGATGAGCAGTTCTTC. Its translation is CASSLFLADEQFF.

This clone was observed a handful of times. The chain links TRBV27 to TRBJ2-2; D is unclear. The CDR3 contains 12 residues. Trimming took 1 base from V and 3 from J, leaving 0 bases between them. Germline values: CDR1 MNHEY, CDR2 SMNVEV (reference sequence). Here the CDR3 reads CASSLYTGELFF. For the CDR3, the DNA is TGTGCCAGCAGTTTATACACCGGGGAGCTGTTTTTT.